This record looks at one T cell receptor (beta chain) sequence and its context. Antigen unknown. This sample was taken from a study of shared clonotypes between healthy human individuals. Across the study: Ranging from 18 to 49 in age, donors were two women and three men.

Study-wide points: With four donors compared, 4.5% to 6.5% of naive CD4 clonotypes were shared.

Germline V gives CDR1 KGHSH, CDR2 LQKENI. The CDR3 loop spans 13 amino acids. The ends were cut back, 4 bases at V and 3 bases at J, with 7 bases in the middle. Repertoires were generated with immunoSEQ multiplex PCR, while TCRdb's copy carries only in-frame clones and drops some. The sample shows 1,100,000 or so clones, approximately 78% of them seen only once. The chain recombines TRBV18 with TRBJ1-5, with D hard to call. This sequence was found in a man younger than 35 in good health. Some clones in this sample may be carry-over from other donors' samples. The sequenced sample was memory CD4+ T cells from PBMCs. The subset denotes: CD45RA-negative fraction. In DNA, the CDR3 is TGTGCCAGCTCACTCGGGAACAATCAGCCCCAGCATTTT. It yields the protein CASSLGNNQPQHF.